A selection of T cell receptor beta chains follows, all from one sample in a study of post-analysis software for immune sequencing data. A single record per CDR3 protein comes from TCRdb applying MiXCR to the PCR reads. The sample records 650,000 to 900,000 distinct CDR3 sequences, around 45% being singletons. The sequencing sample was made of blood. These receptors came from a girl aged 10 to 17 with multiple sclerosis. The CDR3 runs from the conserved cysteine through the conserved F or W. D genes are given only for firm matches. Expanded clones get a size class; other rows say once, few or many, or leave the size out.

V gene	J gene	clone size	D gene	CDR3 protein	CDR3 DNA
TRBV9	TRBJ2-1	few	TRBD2	CASSVVGPGLVSYNEQFF	TGTGCCAGCAGCGTAGTCGGGCCAGGACTAGTTTCCTACAATGAGCAGTTCTTC
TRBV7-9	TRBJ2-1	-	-	CASSSFGAGLPYNEQFF	TGTGCCAGCAGCTCCTTCGGGGCGGGCCTTCCCTACAATGAGCAGTTCTTC
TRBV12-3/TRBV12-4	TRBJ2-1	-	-	CASSMDNEQFF	TGTGCCAGCAGTATGGACAATGAGCAGTTCTTC
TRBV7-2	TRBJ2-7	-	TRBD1	CAGSPRTGFSYEQYF	TGTGCCGGCAGCCCCAGGACAGGTTTTTCCTACGAGCAGTACTTC
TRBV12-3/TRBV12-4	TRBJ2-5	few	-	CASRPGQFQETQYF	TGTGCCAGCAGACCAGGACAGTTCCAAGAGACCCAGTACTTC
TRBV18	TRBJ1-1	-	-	CASSAYRVNTEAFF	TGTGCCAGCTCAGCCTACAGGGTGAACACTGAAGCTTTCTTT
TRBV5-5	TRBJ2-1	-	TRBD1	CASSLSGQGSNEQFF	TGTGCCAGCAGCTTGTCCGGACAGGGCAGCAATGAGCAGTTCTTC
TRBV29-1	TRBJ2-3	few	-	CSAGDTQYF	TGCAGCGCAGGAGATACGCAGTATTTT
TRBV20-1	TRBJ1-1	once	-	CSARDRDTIYTEAFF	TGCAGTGCTAGAGACCGGGACACAATTTACACTGAAGCTTTCTTT
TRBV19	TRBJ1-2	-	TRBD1	CASRTGGQGHGYTF	TGTGCCAGTAGGACTGGGGGACAGGGACATGGCTACACCTTC
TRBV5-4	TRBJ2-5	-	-	CASSLSLDSQETQYF	TGTGCCAGCAGCTTATCCCTAGACAGTCAAGAGACCCAGTACTTC
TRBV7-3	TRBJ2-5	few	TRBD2	CASSSGTSAETQYF	TGTGCCAGCAGTTCGGGGACTAGCGCCGAGACCCAGTACTTC
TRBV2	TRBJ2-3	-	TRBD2	CASRKGLAQGDTQYF	TGTGCCAGCAGGAAGGGACTAGCTCAGGGTGATACGCAGTATTTT
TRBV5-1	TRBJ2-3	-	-	CASSAVTSPTDTQYF	TGCGCCAGCAGCGCCGTAACATCGCCCACAGATACGCAGTATTTT
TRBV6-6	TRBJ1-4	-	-	CASSSGKNRNEKLFF	TGTGCCAGCAGCTCTGGAAAGAATAGGAATGAAAAACTGTTTTTT
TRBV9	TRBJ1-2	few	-	CASSAEMTPVPTF	TGTGCCAGCAGCGCAGAAATGACGCCCGTTCCCACCTTC
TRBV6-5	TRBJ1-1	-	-	CASSNGGYDTEAFF	TGTGCCAGCAGTAACGGGGGTTACGACACTGAAGCTTTCTTT
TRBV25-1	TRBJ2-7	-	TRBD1	CASSINTGAQYF	TGTGCCAGCAGTATAAACACAGGGGCGCAGTACTTC
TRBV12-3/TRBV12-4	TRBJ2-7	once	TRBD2	CASSPLAVYNEQYF	TGTGCCAGCAGTCCACTAGCGGTATACAATGAGCAGTACTTC
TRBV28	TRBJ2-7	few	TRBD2	CASTSRRRLAAEQYF	TGTGCCAGCACCTCCCGCCGGAGACTAGCGGCCGAGCAGTACTTC
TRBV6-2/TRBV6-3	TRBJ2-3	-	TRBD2	CASSYLVLAGVTDTQYF	TGTGCCAGCAGTTACTTGGTACTAGCGGGAGTCACAGATACGCAGTATTTT
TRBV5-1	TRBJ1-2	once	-	CASSPKAGKWGYTF	TGCGCCAGCAGCCCCAAAGCCGGGAAGTGGGGCTACACCTTC
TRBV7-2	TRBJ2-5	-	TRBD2	CASSPRLAGWEETQYF	TGTGCCAGCAGCCCCAGACTAGCGGGATGGGAAGAGACCCAGTACTTC
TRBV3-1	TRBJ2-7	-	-	CASSQAGVDYEQYF	TGTGCCAGCAGCCAAGCGGGAGTTGACTACGAGCAGTACTTT
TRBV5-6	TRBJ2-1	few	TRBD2	CASSFQRGLAFSYEQFF	TGTGCCAGCAGCTTCCAGCGGGGACTAGCTTTTAGCTATGAGCAGTTCTTC
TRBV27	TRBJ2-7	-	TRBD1	CASSTATGGNEQYF	TGTGCCAGCAGTACTGCGACAGGGGGTAACGAGCAGTACTTC
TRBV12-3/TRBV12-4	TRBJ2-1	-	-	CASSPGQRPTNEQFF	TGTGCCAGCAGCCCGGGCCAGCGGCCCACCAATGAGCAGTTCTTC
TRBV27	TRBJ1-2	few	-	CASGAANYGYTF	TGTGCCAGCGGGGCAGCTAACTATGGCTACACCTTC
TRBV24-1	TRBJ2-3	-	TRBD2	CATSDSGAGLSDTQYF	TGTGCCACCAGTGATTCTGGAGCGGGGCTTTCAGATACGCAGTATTTT